This T cell receptor beta chain was identified during a study of T cell responses to AZD1222 COVID-19 vaccine. On the study more broadly: Second-dose groups at about 4 or about 12 weeks were pooled.

V was trimmed by 4 bases and J by 1 base, leaving 13 bases between them. CDR3 length: 15 amino acids. From germline, CDR1 is MNHEY and CDR2 SVGAGI. Study-wide points: Spike was spanned by vaccine-associated CD4 TCRs, with dominance at 160-218 and 743-854. Breadth and depth of Spike-specific TCRs rose after two AZD1222 doses.

This clone was observed once. Its specificity is not known. Clones were read by immunoSEQ multiplex PCR, and TCRdb kept only the in-frame ones, dropping some. The data hold about 100,000 clones, with around 90% observed a single time. The chain employs TRBV6-5 and TRBJ1-1; D might be TRBD1 (6 bases). The TCR sequence derives from an adult in good health. The sample was peripheral blood, taken on day 0 of AZD1222 vaccination. This CDR3 reads CASSSRGGANTEAFF. The CDR3 DNA reads TGTGCCAGCAGTTCTCGGGGGGGGGCGAACACTGAAGCTTTCTTT.